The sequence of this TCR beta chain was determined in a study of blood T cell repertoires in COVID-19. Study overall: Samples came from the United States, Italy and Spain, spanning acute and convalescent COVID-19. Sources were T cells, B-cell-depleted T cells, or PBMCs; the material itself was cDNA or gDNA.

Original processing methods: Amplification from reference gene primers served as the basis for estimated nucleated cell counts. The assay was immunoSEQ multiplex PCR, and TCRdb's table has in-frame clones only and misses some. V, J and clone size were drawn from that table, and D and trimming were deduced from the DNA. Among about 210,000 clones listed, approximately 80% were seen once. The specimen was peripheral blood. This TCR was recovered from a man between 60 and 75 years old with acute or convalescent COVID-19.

As DNA, the CDR3 is TGTGCCAGCAGCTTGTACGGTCCCGGAGAGACCCAGTACTTC. As protein: CASSLYGPGETQYF. The chain combines TRBV5-5 with TRBJ2-5, with no clear D. The CDR3 is 14 amino acids. Between the trimmed V and J ends, which lost 1 base and 4 bases, there was a span of 11 bases. The germline V gene encodes CDR1 SGHKS and CDR2 YYEKEE (reference sequence).